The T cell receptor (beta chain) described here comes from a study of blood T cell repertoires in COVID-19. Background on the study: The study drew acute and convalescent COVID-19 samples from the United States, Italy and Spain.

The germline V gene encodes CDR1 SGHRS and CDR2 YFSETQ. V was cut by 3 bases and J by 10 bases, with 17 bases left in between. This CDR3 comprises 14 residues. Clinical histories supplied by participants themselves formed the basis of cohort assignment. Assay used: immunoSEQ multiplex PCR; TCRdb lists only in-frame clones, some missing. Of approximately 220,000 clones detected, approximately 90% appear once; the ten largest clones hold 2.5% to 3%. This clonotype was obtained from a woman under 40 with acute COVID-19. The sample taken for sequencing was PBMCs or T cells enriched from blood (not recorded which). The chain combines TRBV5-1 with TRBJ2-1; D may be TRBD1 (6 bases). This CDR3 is CASSSWTALEEQFF. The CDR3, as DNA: TGCGCCAGCAGCTCTTGGACAGCCCTTGAGGAGCAGTTCTTC.